The next 8 T cell receptor beta chains were all read from a single sample in a study of T cells after yellow fever vaccination. TCRdb fed the 5' RACE reads into MiXCR, producing one record per CDR3 protein. The table lists some 350,000 distinct CDR3 sequences, almost 4% of them singletons, with roughly 26% in the top ten. The sequences come from PBMCs, collected 5 days after the yellow fever booster vaccination. The receptors were gathered from a young man who received the YFV17D yellow fever vaccine.

The V gene is TRBV15, the J gene TRBJ1-1, with TRBD1 as a possible D gene (5 bases). Trimming cost V 0 bases and J 4 bases, with 12 bases left between them. Germline V gives CDR1 LNHNV, CDR2 YYDKDF (reference sequence). The CDR3 runs to 15 residues. The CDR3 sequence is CATSREAGMSTEAFF. In DNA, the CDR3 is TGTGCCACCAGCAGAGAAGCAGGGATGAGCACTGAAGCTTTCTTT.

This CDR3 reads CASSSAGVEETQYF. The CDR3 DNA reads as TGTGCCAGCAGCTCCGCAGGAGTCGAGGAGACCCAGTACTTC. The chain carries TRBV11-3 and TRBJ2-5; D is unresolved. Germline CDR1 SGHNT, CDR2 YENEEA. This CDR3 is built from 14 residues. V dropped 4 bases and J dropped 5 bases, with 14 bases sitting between them.

This clonotype was observed at least ten times. The chain is built from TRBV15 and TRBJ2-3; no reliable D call. The germline V and J ends were trimmed by 0 bases and 9 bases, with 7 bases remaining between them. The CDR3 is 12 residues long. Germline CDR1 LNHNV, CDR2 YYDKDF (reference sequence). CDR3 sequence (DNA): TGTGCCACCAGCAGAGATGTTAGCACGCAGTATTTT. Amino acids: CATSRDVSTQYF.

This clonotype was counted a few times. J is TRBJ1-6 and V is TRBV5-1; no firm D call. Germline lookup yields CDR1 SGHRS and CDR2 YFSETQ. CDR3 length equals 15 residues. Trimming removed 2 bases at V and 7 bases at J, with 13 bases between. CDR3 in DNA: TGCGCCAGCAGCTTAACGCCGGGAGAAAATTCACCCCTCCACTTT. This gives the protein CASSLTPGENSPLHF. Using reference TRBV5-1 and TRBJ1-6 for the parts outside the CDR3, the full variable domain is KAGVTQTPRYLIKTRGQQVTLSCSPISGHRSVSWYQQTPGQGLQFLFEYFSETQRNKGNFPGRFSGRQFSNSRSEMNVSTLELGDSALYLCASSLTPGENSPLHFGNGTRLTVT.

The sample holds a few counts of this clonotype. In nucleotides, the CDR3 is TGTGCCAGTAGTATACTAGCGCGACAAGAGACCCAGTACTTC. Protein product: CASSILARQETQYF. The rearrangement joins TRBV19 to TRBJ2-5; a weak D match, TRBD2 (6 bases). V gave up 2 bases and J gave up 2 bases, with 9 bases separating them. The length of the CDR3 is 14 residues. Germline CDR1 and CDR2: LNHDA and SQIVND (reference sequence). The full variable domain, its missing parts supplied by reference TRBV19 and TRBJ2-5, is DGGITQSPKYLFRKEGQNVTLSCEQNLNHDAMYWYRQDPGQGLRLIYYSQIVNDFQKGDIAEGYSVSREKKESFPLTVTSAQKNPTAFYLCASSILARQETQYFGPGTRLLVL.

This clonotype was counted between two and nine times. This chain joins TRBV1 and TRBJ1-1. TRBV1 is a listed pseudogene. The CDR3 is made up of 16 amino acids. The CDR3 DNA follows: TGCACCAGCAGCCAAGATGACGCAGGGCCGAACACTGAAGCTTTCTTT. Its translation: CTSSQDDAGPNTEAFF.

This clonotype was observed a handful of times. The chain uses TRBV12-3 or TRBV12-4 and TRBJ2-7; D possibly corresponds to TRBD1 (6 bases). The CDR3 is made up of 13 amino acids. The V and J ends lost 7 bases and 5 bases respectively, with 15 bases between them. The CDR3: CASTRAGAHEQYF. DNA for the CDR3: TGTGCCAGCACCCGGGCAGGGGCCCACGAGCAGTACTTC.

This chain connects TRBV5-1 to TRBJ2-4; D might be TRBD1 or TRBD2, each matching 5 bases. Looked up from germline, CDR1 is SGHRS and CDR2 is YFSETQ. The ends were cut back, 4 bases at V and 6 bases at J, with 17 bases in the middle. The CDR3 has 15 amino acids. In DNA form, the CDR3 reads TGCGCCAGCAGCCTGCGTAGGGGCCGGGGAAACATTCAGTACTTC. Protein sequence: CASSLRRGRGNIQYF.